The 32 T cell receptor beta chains in this list originate from one sample, sequenced in a study of response to subunit inactivated influenza vaccine. Each CDR3 protein gets one entry after TCRdb re-called the RT-PCR reads with MiXCR. The sample consists of approximately 520,000 distinct CDR3 sequences, 25% of them appearing once. Sequencing was performed on CD4+ T cells sorted from PBMCs, taken 5 days after vaccination. The source is a man in his forties or fifties who received an inactivated influenza vaccine.

The gene calls are TRBV20-1 and TRBJ2-5; D gene unclear. The CDR3 has 15 residues. Between the trimmed V and J ends, which lost 5 bases and 10 bases, there was a span of 26 bases. Germline V gene sequence: CDR1 DFQATT, CDR2 SNEGSKA (reference sequence). In DNA form, the CDR3 reads TGCAGTGCTTTGCGGCTTTCTTCCGCCCAGTGGAACCAGTACTTC. Encoded protein: CSALRLSSAQWNQYF.

The gene calls are TRBV5-1 and TRBJ2-1, with TRBD1 matching 11 bases. The CDR3 totals 15 residues. Losses at the gene ends were 7 bases for V and 1 base for J; bases not matched to a gene: 4. Per the germline V gene, CDR1 is SGHRS and CDR2 is YFSETQ. The CDR3 nucleotides are TGCGCCAGCTGGACAGGGGGCGGTTCCTACAATGAGCAGTTCTTC. Encoded protein: CASWTGGGSYNEQFF. The variable domain in full, with the rest retrieved from reference TRBV5-1 and TRBJ2-1, is KAGVTQTPRYLIKTRGQQVTLSCSPISGHRSVSWYQQTPGQGLQFLFEYFSETQRNKGNFPGRFSGRQFSNSRSEMNVSTLELGDSALYLCASWTGGGSYNEQFFGPGTRLTVL.

In this sample, this clonotype turned up a few times. The chain links TRBV10-3 to TRBJ1-5; no firm D call. This CDR3 is 15 amino acids long. Trimming shortened V by 10 bases and J by 2 bases, and 18 bases separated the two germline ends. Germline V gene sequence: CDR1 ENHRY, CDR2 SYGVKD. CDR3: CATGIRGEGNQPQHF. In DNA form, the CDR3 reads TGTGCCACCGGAATTCGTGGAGAAGGCAATCAGCCCCAGCATTTT.

The chain joins TRBV4-1 to TRBJ1-1; TRBD1 aligns across 8 bases. The CDR3 has 15 residues. Trimming cost V 4 bases and J 3 bases; bases outside gene matches: 7. Germline V lookup: CDR1 MGHRA, CDR2 YSYEKL. The CDR3 loop reads CASSPRDRMDTEAFF. DNA of the CDR3: TGCGCCAGCAGCCCAAGGGACAGGATGGACACTGAAGCTTTCTTT.

In its sample, this clonotype was seen a few times. The chain combines TRBV9 with TRBJ1-2; tentatively, D is TRBD1 (6 bases). The CDR3 extends over 15 amino acids. V shed 3 bases and J shed 4 bases, with 16 bases lying between them. Germline CDR1 SGDLS, CDR2 YYNGEE. CDR3 sequence (DNA): TGTGCCAGCAGCGGGACACGGGGGGCAGGCTATGGCTACACCTTC. As protein: CASSGTRGAGYGYTF.

This chain uses TRBV28 with TRBJ2-6; D is possibly TRBD2 (5 bases). CDR3 length: 16 residues. The germline CDR1 and CDR2 sequences are MDHEN and SYDVKM. V lost 1 base, J lost 2 bases, and 9 bases lay in between. As DNA, the CDR3 is TGTGCCAGCAGTTTATTTCCGGGGACTGGGGCCAACGTCCTGACTTTC. Protein product: CASSLFPGTGANVLTF.

V usage is TRBV20-1 and J usage is TRBJ1-5; TRBD1 aligns across 9 bases. The CDR3 spans 15 residues. V lost 6 bases to trimming and J lost 4 bases; unmatched junction nucleotides: 10. CDR1 and CDR2 from the germline V gene are DFQATT and SNEGSKA (reference sequence). CDR3 amino acids: CSAPGQGPKNQPQHF. The CDR3 nucleotides read TGCAGTGCCCCTGGACAGGGGCCGAAAAATCAGCCCCAGCATTTT.

This clonotype has more than one count but fewer than ten. This chain uses TRBV11-2 with TRBJ1-1, with unresolved D. Germline CDR1 reads SGHAT; CDR2 reads FQNNGV. Trimming removed 4 bases from V and 0 bases from J, with 15 bases in between. CDR3 length: 16 residues. CDR3 sequence: CASSSERTDLNTEAFF. The CDR3, as DNA: TGTGCCAGCAGCTCCGAACGGACGGATTTGAACACTGAAGCTTTCTTT.

There are a few counts of this clonotype. The chain carries TRBV28 and TRBJ2-5, with D tentatively TRBD1 (5 bases). The germline V and J ends were trimmed by 2 bases and 9 bases, with 7 bases remaining between them. The CDR3 is 11 amino acids. Germline loops: CDR1 MDHEN, CDR2 SYDVKM. The CDR3 reads CASSLGRAQYF. In DNA form, the CDR3 reads TGTGCCAGCAGTTTAGGCAGGGCCCAGTACTTC. Using reference TRBV28 and TRBJ2-5 for the parts outside the CDR3, the full variable domain is DVKVTQSSRYLVKRTGEKVFLECVQDMDHENMFWYRQDPGLGLRLIYFSYDVKMKEKGDIPEGYSVSREKKERFSLILESASTNQTSMYLCASSLGRAQYFGPGTRLLVL.

This clonotype has just one count. The chain carries TRBV4-3 and TRBJ1-1, with D unclear. Germline assignment: CDR1 LGHNA and CDR2 YSLEER. This CDR3 contains 15 residues. V dropped 1 base and J dropped 1 base, with 10 bases sitting between them. CDR3 sequence reads: CASSQVVGANTEAFF. CDR3 nucleotides: TGCGCCAGCAGCCAAGTCGTGGGAGCGAACACTGAAGCTTTCTTT.

The V call is TRBV6-2 or TRBV6-3, the J call TRBJ1-4; D call uncertain. Germline CDR1 reads MNHEY; CDR2 reads SVGEGT. The CDR3 contains 15 residues. The V and J ends lost 2 bases and 0 bases respectively, with 7 bases between them. CDR3 protein: CASSYGTTTNEKLFF. The CDR3 coding sequence is TGTGCCAGCAGTTACGGAACGACAACTAATGAAAAACTGTTTTTT.

Only a few counts were recorded for this clonotype. The J gene is TRBJ1-2, the V gene TRBV6-2 or TRBV6-3, with D uncertain. Germline V lookup: CDR1 MNHEY, CDR2 SVGEGT. The CDR3 sequence is 14 residues long. Between the trimmed V and J ends, which lost 0 bases and 8 bases, there was a span of 13 bases. CDR3 bases: TGTGCCAGCAGTTACTCGTCCGGGGTCCTGGGCTACACCTTC. Translating it yields CASSYSSGVLGYTF.

The V gene is TRBV27, the J gene TRBJ2-7, with 7 nucleotides matching TRBD1. J lost 3 bases, V lost 6 bases, and 8 bases had no gene match. CDR3 length equals 14 residues. The germline V gene encodes CDR1 MNHEY and CDR2 SMNVEV (reference sequence). DNA for the CDR3: TGTGCCAGCAGAGCGGACAGGTCGCGCTACGAGCAGTACTTC. Translated, it gives CASRADRSRYEQYF.

Only a few counts were recorded for this clonotype. V and J are TRBV20-1 and TRBJ2-1; 10 nucleotides match TRBD2. CDR3 size: 15 residues. Germline loops: CDR1 DFQATT, CDR2 SNEGSKA (reference sequence). The trim removed 5 bases at V and 12 bases at J, leaving 16 bases unmatched. In nucleotides, the CDR3 is TGCAGTGCTGGCCTACGGGCTAGCGGGAGATTTAGGCAGTTCTTC. Protein: CSAGLRASGRFRQFF.

This sequence joins TRBV28 and TRBJ1-2; TRBD1 matches at 8 bases. The junction had 20 bases not matched to a gene; V was cut back by 4 bases and J by 4 bases. This CDR3 is built from 19 residues. Germline V gives CDR1 MDHEN, CDR2 SYDVKM. The CDR3 protein is CASSSWTGQPGGGAYGYTF. CDR3 nucleotides: TGTGCCAGCAGTTCCTGGACAGGGCAGCCGGGAGGTGGTGCCTATGGCTACACCTTC.

At least ten counts were recorded for this clonotype. The chain links TRBV3-1 to TRBJ1-1; D gene unclear. The germline V and J ends were trimmed by 1 base and 6 bases, with 6 bases remaining between them. The germline V gene has CDR1 LGHDT and CDR2 YNNKEL (reference sequence). The CDR3 runs to 12 residues. CDR3 nucleotides: TGTGCCAGCAGCCAAGTAATGTCTGAAGCTTTCTTT. Translation: CASSQVMSEAFF.

Many counts were recorded for this clonotype. The chain has TRBV10-3 and TRBJ1-6; D is uncertain. The CDR3 consists of 14 residues. V lost 0 bases to trimming and J lost 9 bases, with 9 bases between them. Germline assignment: CDR1 ENHRY and CDR2 SYGVKD. CDR3 sequence: CAISESGRSSPLHF. In DNA, the CDR3 is TGTGCCATCAGTGAGTCTGGGAGGTCTTCACCCCTCCACTTT.

This chain links TRBV5-1 with TRBJ2-3; a weak D match, TRBD2 (5 bases). Germline V gene lookup returns CDR1 SGHRS and CDR2 YFSETQ. The V end lost 2 bases, the J end lost 5 bases, and 12 bases lay between the germline ends. The CDR3 covers 14 residues. The CDR3 loop reads CASSFVGDRDTQYF. The CDR3 DNA sequence: TGCGCCAGCAGCTTCGTGGGAGATAGAGATACGCAGTATTTT. Together with reference TRBV5-1 and TRBJ2-3, the CDR3 gives the full variable domain: KAGVTQTPRYLIKTRGQQVTLSCSPISGHRSVSWYQQTPGQGLQFLFEYFSETQRNKGNFPGRFSGRQFSNSRSEMNVSTLELGDSALYLCASSFVGDRDTQYFGPGTRLTVL.

This clonotype was recorded a few times. The V gene is TRBV20-1, the J gene TRBJ2-3; the D gene is possibly TRBD2 (6 bases). The CDR3 totals 13 residues. Trimming left V 1 base short and J 4 bases short, with 9 bases between. Germline CDR1 reads DFQATT; CDR2 reads SNEGSKA (reference sequence). CDR3 DNA sequence: TGCAGTGCTAGAGTTCGACTAGCAGATACGCAGTATTTT. Amino acid sequence: CSARVRLADTQYF.

A word on this clonotype: One junction end disagrees with the germline gene, perhaps due to a read error. The CDR3 loop is CAASRGSNYGYTF. The DNA for the CDR3 is TGTGCCGCCAGCCGGGGGTCGAACTATGGCTACACCTTC. The chain joins TRBV24-1 to TRBJ1-2; TRBD1 is a possible D gene (5 bases). Germline V lookup: CDR1 KGHDR, CDR2 SFDVKD. This CDR3 comprises 13 residues.

This clonotype was counted between two and nine times. V usage is TRBV21-1 and J usage is TRBJ2-5. TRBV21-1 is annotated as a pseudogene. The CDR3 contains 15 residues. CDR3 loop: CASSKGGRFGETQYF. Here the CDR3 DNA reads TGTGCCAGCAGCAAAGGGGGTCGGTTCGGGGAGACCCAGTACTTC.

The V gene is TRBV5-1, the J gene TRBJ2-1; 8 bases fit TRBD1. Germline lookup yields CDR1 SGHRS and CDR2 YFSETQ. V shed 1 base and J 2 bases; nucleotides not matched to a gene: 8. The length of the CDR3 is 17 residues. The CDR3 loop is CASSLTPPGQAYNEQFF. The DNA for the CDR3 is TGCGCCAGCAGCTTGACCCCGCCGGGACAGGCCTACAATGAGCAGTTCTTC.

A few counts support this clonotype. The rearrangement links TRBV29-1 to TRBJ2-3, with 14 nucleotides matching TRBD2. The junction had 13 bases not matched to a gene; V was cut back by 0 bases and J by 5 bases. Germline CDR1 reads SQVTM; CDR2 reads ANQGSEA. The CDR3 spans 19 residues. The CDR3 spells CSVEDRYGWTSGGIDTQYF. For the CDR3, the DNA is TGCAGCGTTGAAGATCGTTACGGGTGGACTAGCGGGGGGATAGATACGCAGTATTTT.

The chain employs TRBV20-1 and TRBJ1-2; D not certain. Trimming removed 6 bases from V and 7 bases from J, with 18 bases in between. The CDR3 consists of 13 residues. Per germline, CDR1 DFQATT and CDR2 SNEGSKA (reference sequence). CDR3 residues: CSAALQFFGGYTF. The CDR3 DNA reads TGCAGTGCGGCGTTACAGTTTTTCGGTGGCTACACCTTC.

This clonotype was counted only a few times. The rearrangement uses TRBV2 and TRBJ1-2; a possible D gene is TRBD1 (6 bases). Germline lookup yields CDR1 SNHLY and CDR2 FYNNEI. The V gene lost 8 bases and the J gene lost 4 bases, with 17 bases spanning the gap. There are 14 residues in the CDR3. DNA of the CDR3: TGTGCCAGCTCAAGCCAGGGGATAGGCTATGGCTACACCTTC. Translated: CASSSQGIGYGYTF.

This clonotype occurred once. The chain employs TRBV20-1 and TRBJ2-7; D is undetermined. CDR1 and CDR2 (germline): DFQATT, SNEGSKA (reference sequence). Trimming removed 5 bases from V and 5 bases from J, with 16 bases in between. The CDR3 covers 13 residues. As DNA, the CDR3 is TGCAGTGCTCCCCTAGGAGCATTCCACGAGCAGTACTTC. Translated: CSAPLGAFHEQYF.

The chain has TRBV10-3 and TRBJ2-7; the match to TRBD1 covers 12 bases. V lost 6 bases and J lost 7; bases outside the gene matches: 7. Germline CDR1 is ENHRY and CDR2 is SYGVKD. The CDR3 runs to 14 residues. The CDR3 DNA reads as TGTGCCATCAGGATGGGACAGGGGGCTGAAGAGCAGTACTTC. Protein product: CAIRMGQGAEEQYF.

This clonotype was seen more than once but under ten times. The V and J genes are TRBV5-1 and TRBJ2-7, with 10 bases aligning to TRBD1. The CDR3 is made up of 15 amino acids. The V gene end was trimmed by 0 bases and the J gene end by 6 bases; junction bases not matched to a gene: 6. Germline CDR1 and CDR2: SGHRS and YFSETQ. This CDR3 is CASSLEGTGVGEQYF. DNA for the CDR3: TGCGCCAGCAGCTTGGAAGGGACAGGGGTCGGCGAGCAGTACTTC.

The genes are TRBV24-1 and TRBJ2-2; the D gene could be TRBD1 or TRBD2 (5 bases each). The V gene lost 4 bases and the J gene lost 0 bases, with 17 bases spanning the gap. The CDR3 sequence is 18 residues long. Germline values: CDR1 KGHDR, CDR2 SFDVKD. CDR3 in DNA: TGTGCCACCAGTGAGCCCGACCCCGGGACGTCGAACACCGGGGAGCTGTTTTTT. This codes for CATSEPDPGTSNTGELFF.

This clonotype was observed a few times. The rearrangement joins TRBV3-1 to TRBJ1-3, with 7 nucleotides matching TRBD1. This CDR3 is built from 16 residues. V trimming: 1 base; J trimming: 0 bases; junction bases outside the gene matches: 3. Germline lookup yields CDR1 LGHDT and CDR2 YNNKEL (reference sequence). CDR3 loop: CASSQGRQGSGNTIYF. CDR3 DNA: TGTGCCAGCAGCCAAGGGCGACAGGGCTCTGGAAACACCATATATTTT. Looking up the rest from reference TRBV3-1 and TRBJ1-3 gives the full variable domain: DTAVSQTPKYLVTQMGNDKSIKCEQNLGHDTMYWYKQDSKKFLKIMFSYNNKELIINETVPNRFSPKSPDKAHLNLHINSLELGDSAVYFCASSQGRQGSGNTIYFGEGSWLTVV.

This clonotype was seen ten or more times. V is TRBV7-2 and J is TRBJ2-7; D not resolved. V lost 5 bases and J 3 bases, leaving 14 bases between the germline ends. This CDR3 spans 14 amino acids. CDR1 and CDR2 (germline): SGHTA, FQGNSA. CDR3 protein: CASSQNPLGYEQYF. DNA for the CDR3: TGTGCCAGCAGCCAAAACCCGCTAGGCTACGAGCAGTACTTC.

The genes are TRBV24-1 and TRBJ2-4, with 9 bases that match TRBD1. Germline V gene data show CDR1 as KGHDR and CDR2 as SFDVKD. The CDR3 covers 16 residues. V lost 6 bases to trimming and J lost 9 bases; unmatched junction nucleotides: 14. The CDR3: CATSMAGQGVGGIQYF. The CDR3 DNA reads TGTGCCACCAGTATGGCGGGACAGGGTGTGGGAGGCATTCAGTACTTC.